One sample yielded the 28 T cell receptor beta chains listed below, sequenced in a study of PD-L1 blockade in urothelial cancer (dated by TCRdb to the late 2010s). The sample's time point, from its label and the paper: pretreatment peripheral blood. Libraries were prepared through the immunoSEQ multiplex PCR assay. Drawn from immuneACCESS, this table holds only the in-frame rearrangements with V and J called that TCRdb kept. Clones are partly lost; checked studies trace under half to an unresolved V gene and leave the rest unexplained. Counted in this sample were 65,000 to 80,000 clones; 85% to 90% of them appeared once. 3.5% to 5% of the sample rests with the top ten. Sequencing was performed on PBMCs, taken around atezolizumab (anti-PD-L1) treatment. The receptor set was obtained from a man in his 70s with urothelial cancer.

This rearrangement joins TRBV30 to TRBJ2-3; 9 bases are shared with TRBD2. CDR3 length: 16 residues. CDR1 GTSNPN and CDR2 SVGIG come from the germline V gene (reference sequence). V was pared by 2 bases and J by 2 bases, with 8 bases of the junction left unmatched. The CDR3 region has the DNA TGTGCCTGGAGTCCGGGGGCTAGCGGGACCACAGATACGCAGTATTTT. It codes for CAWSPGASGTTDTQYF.

The chain has TRBV29-1 and TRBJ2-1; the match to TRBD2 covers 9 bases. The V segment lost 7 bases and the J segment 13 bases; nucleotides outside the gene matches: 8. The CDR3 is made up of 11 amino acids. Germline CDR1 reads SQVTM; CDR2 reads ANQGSEA. The CDR3 loop reads CSAGSGRRQFF. The CDR3 DNA reads as TGCAGCGCTGGTAGCGGGAGAAGACAGTTCTTC.

The V call is TRBV19, the J call TRBJ1-1; D gene uncertain. The CDR3 totals 11 residues. V lost 10 bases, J lost 0 bases, and 6 bases lay in between. Germline CDR1 LNHDA, CDR2 SQIVND (reference sequence). This CDR3 is CATTLNTEAFF. DNA of the CDR3: TGTGCCACAACACTGAACACTGAAGCTTTCTTT.

The chain links TRBV29-1 to TRBJ2-3, with 10 bases matching TRBD1. The CDR3 extends over 15 amino acids. The germline V gene encodes CDR1 SQVTM and CDR2 ANQGSEA. V was pared by 6 bases and J by 3 bases, with 9 bases of the junction left unmatched. CDR3 sequence (DNA): TGCAGCGTCTCCGCCGGGACAGGGGTAACAGATACGCAGTATTTT. Translated, it gives CSVSAGTGVTDTQYF.

V and J are TRBV7-7 and TRBJ1-5, with no clear D. Germline V lookup: CDR1 SSHAT, CDR2 FNYEAQ (reference sequence). CDR3 length: 19 residues. Trimming shortened V by 6 bases and J by 0 bases, and 24 bases separated the two germline ends. The CDR3 loop reads CASRRPRSQVSYSNQPQHF. CDR3 in DNA: TGTGCCAGCAGACGACCTCGGTCGCAGGTTTCGTATAGCAATCAGCCCCAGCATTTT.

The V call is TRBV7-2, the J call TRBJ2-5; perhaps TRBD1 as D (6 bases). Germline values: CDR1 SGHTA, CDR2 FQGNSA. The CDR3 has 17 residues. V dropped 5 bases and J dropped 5 bases, with 24 bases sitting between them. The DNA of the CDR3 is TGTGCCAGCAGCCCGCGGACAGCCCCCGTCCCCGGGGAGACCCAGTACTTC. Protein product: CASSPRTAPVPGETQYF.

This clone has just one count. The rearrangement joins TRBV6-6 to TRBJ2-7; no clear D gene. The CDR3 loop spans 13 amino acids. The V gene lost 2 bases and the J gene lost 6 bases, with 11 bases spanning the gap. CDR1 and CDR2 from the germline V gene are MNHNY and SVGAGI (reference sequence). CDR3 amino acids: CASSYTTRREQYF. For the CDR3, the DNA is TGTGCCAGCAGTTACACGACTCGGCGCGAGCAGTACTTC.

This chain joins TRBV10-3 and TRBJ2-2; the match to TRBD1 covers 7 bases. Trimming removed 4 bases from V and 1 base from J; junction bases left unmatched: 9. Germline V lookup: CDR1 ENHRY, CDR2 SYGVKD. The CDR3 has 17 amino acids. This chain's CDR3 is CAISGGRGGRNTGELFF. The DNA of the CDR3 is TGTGCCATCAGTGGGGGGCGAGGGGGCCGGAACACCGGGGAGCTGTTTTTT.

The chain recombines TRBV27 with TRBJ1-5; possibly TRBD1 for D (5 bases). The germline V gene has CDR1 MNHEY and CDR2 SMNVEV (reference sequence). The CDR3 totals 13 residues. Trimming left V 0 bases short and J 9 bases short, with 9 bases between. CDR3: CASSLSQGRPQHF. The CDR3 DNA reads as TGTGCCAGCAGTTTATCTCAGGGAAGGCCCCAGCATTTT.

The chain recombines TRBV5-1 with TRBJ2-2; 12 bases are a match to TRBD2. CDR3 size: 18 residues. Germline assignment: CDR1 SGHRS and CDR2 YFSETQ. With 4 bases clipped from V and 3 bases from J, the junction kept 10 bases outside the gene matches. The CDR3 region is CASSSGLAGLRDTGELFF. The DNA of the CDR3 is TGCGCCAGCAGCAGCGGACTAGCGGGACTGCGCGACACCGGGGAGCTGTTTTTT. Complete variable domain (other parts from reference TRBV5-1 and TRBJ2-2): KAGVTQTPRYLIKTRGQQVTLSCSPISGHRSVSWYQQTPGQGLQFLFEYFSETQRNKGNFPGRFSGRQFSNSRSEMNVSTLELGDSALYLCASSSGLAGLRDTGELFFGEGSRLTVL.

This chain links TRBV7-6 with TRBJ2-7; perhaps TRBD2 as D (6 bases). This CDR3 spans 13 amino acids. The germline V gene encodes CDR1 SGHVS and CDR2 FNYEAQ. The ends were cut back, 2 bases at V and 7 bases at J, with 12 bases in the middle. CDR3 loop: CASSLSRRDEQYF. The CDR3 DNA is TGTGCCAGCAGCTTATCCAGGAGGGATGAGCAGTACTTC.

This clone was seen once. The chain combines TRBV18 with TRBJ1-5, with 8 bases lining up with TRBD1. V lost 6 bases, J lost 6 bases, and 13 bases stayed unmatched. The CDR3 loop spans 16 amino acids. Germline V gives CDR1 KGHSH, CDR2 LQKENI. CDR3 protein: CASSPLPGGISQPQHF. CDR3 DNA: TGTGCCAGCTCCCCATTGCCAGGGGGCATTAGTCAGCCCCAGCATTTT.

The count of this clone is one. J is TRBJ2-1 and V is TRBV7-2; D gene uncertain. The CDR3 is made up of 14 amino acids. Trimming removed 4 bases from V and 0 bases from J, with 7 bases in between. Germline V gene data show CDR1 as SGHTA and CDR2 as FQGNSA. The CDR3 sequence is CASSSFNSYNEQFF. CDR3 bases: TGTGCCAGCAGCTCCTTTAACTCCTACAATGAGCAGTTCTTC.

This chain uses TRBV5-6 with TRBJ1-5; D ambiguous. The CDR3 runs 15 residues. Germline-derived CDR1 and CDR2 are SGHDT and YYEEEE. V was trimmed by 0 bases and J by 7 bases, leaving 14 bases between them. Written as DNA, the CDR3 is TGTGCCAGCAGCTTGGCCGGAGGGTCTGGACAGCCCCAGCATTTT. As protein: CASSLAGGSGQPQHF.

This chain links TRBV7-2 with TRBJ2-1; 11 nucleotides align to TRBD2. CDR3 length equals 14 residues. Germline loops: CDR1 SGHTA, CDR2 FQGNSA. With 1 base clipped from V and 10 bases from J, the junction kept 3 bases outside the gene matches. The CDR3 is CASSLDASGREQFF. DNA for the CDR3: TGTGCCAGCAGCTTAGATGCTAGCGGGAGGGAGCAGTTCTTC. Supplemented by reference TRBV7-2 and TRBJ2-1, the full variable domain reads GAGVSQSPSNKVTEKGKDVELRCDPISGHTALYWYRQSLGQGLEFLIYFQGNSAPDKSGLPSDRFSAERTGGSVSTLTIQRTQQEDSAVYLCASSLDASGREQFFGPGTRLTVL.

The chain combines TRBV19 with TRBJ1-4; possible D gene TRBD1, 5 bases. The CDR3 is made up of 13 amino acids. Trimming cost V 2 bases and J 8 bases, with 9 bases left between them. Germline CDR1 LNHDA, CDR2 SQIVND (reference sequence). CDR3 in amino acids: CASSITGTEKLFF. CDR3 sequence (DNA): TGTGCCAGTAGTATAACAGGTACCGAAAAACTGTTTTTT.

The genes are TRBV5-4 and TRBJ2-7, with D tentatively TRBD2 (6 bases). The CDR3 runs 15 residues. CDR1 SGHNT and CDR2 YYREEE come from the germline V gene (reference sequence). The V and J ends lost 0 bases and 1 base respectively, with 11 bases between them. CDR3 sequence (DNA): TGTGCCAGCAGCTTGGGGAACGGGGGATCCTACGAGCAGTACTTC. This encodes CASSLGNGGSYEQYF.

This clone has only one observation. The gene calls are TRBV6-1 and TRBJ2-1; 12 nucleotides agree with TRBD1. The CDR3 runs 15 residues. J was trimmed by 7 bases and V by 5 bases; bases with no gene match: 6. From germline, CDR1 is MNHNS and CDR2 SASEGT. The CDR3: CASSKGQGAVNEQFF. The CDR3 DNA is TGTGCCAGCAGTAAGGGACAGGGGGCGGTTAATGAGCAGTTCTTC.

This chain connects TRBV5-1 to TRBJ2-4; 16 bases align to TRBD2. The J segment lost 8 bases and the V segment lost 4 bases, leaving 6 bases of the junction unmatched. The CDR3 runs 16 residues. In germline, CDR1 is SGHRS, CDR2 YFSETQ. The CDR3, as DNA: TGCGCCAGCAGCACCGGGACTAGCGGGAGGGTTGACATTCAGTACTTC. This translates into CASSTGTSGRVDIQYF.

In its sample, this clone was seen once. The V and J genes are TRBV5-4 and TRBJ1-1; the D is unclear. The CDR3 is 13 residues long. Germline V gives CDR1 SGHNT, CDR2 YYREEE (reference sequence). V shed 4 bases and J shed 5 bases, with 12 bases lying between them. The CDR3 DNA follows: TGTGCCAGCAGCCCCTCGGGAGGGACTGAAGCTTTCTTT. The encoded protein is CASSPSGGTEAFF.

The rearrangement links TRBV7-8 to TRBJ2-7, with a tentative D call TRBD2 (5 bases). The CDR3 is made up of 16 amino acids. Trimming removed 1 base at V and 8 bases at J, with 21 bases between. Germline-derived CDR1 and CDR2 are SGHVS and FQNEAQ. For the CDR3, the DNA is TGTGCCAGCAGCTTAGGACATAGCGATATTCCTACGAAGCAGTACTTC. Protein product: CASSLGHSDIPTKQYF. The full variable domain, in which reference TRBV7-8 and TRBJ2-7 provide the parts outside the CDR3, is GAGVSQSPRYKVAKRGQDVALRCDPISGHVSLFWYQQALGQGPEFLTYFQNEAQLDKSGLPSDRFFAERPEGSVSTLKIQRTQQEDSAVYLCASSLGHSDIPTKQYFGPGTRLTVT.

This sequence joins TRBV6-1 and TRBJ1-1; possibly TRBD1 for D (6 bases). Trimming took off 0 bases at V and 3 bases at J, with 17 bases between the two ends. Germline V gives CDR1 MNHNS, CDR2 SASEGT. The CDR3 length is 17 residues. This CDR3 is CASSEALSGGVDTEAFF. In DNA form, the CDR3 reads TGTGCCAGCAGTGAAGCGCTTTCGGGGGGCGTAGACACTGAAGCTTTCTTT.

The chain combines TRBV5-8 with TRBJ2-3; 8 bases line up with TRBD2. The length of the CDR3 is 18 residues. V shed 3 bases, J shed 6 bases, and the junction held 18 bases outside the gene matches. CDR1 is SGHTS and CDR2 is YDEGEE in the germline V gene. CDR3 residues: CASSSGLRLALQQDTQYF. The CDR3 DNA reads TGTGCCAGCAGCTCGGGACTAAGACTAGCGCTACAGCAGGATACGCAGTATTTT.

This clone was seen a single time. The V and J genes are TRBV18 and TRBJ2-4, with a weak D call TRBD2 (6 bases). The germline V gene has CDR1 KGHSH and CDR2 LQKENI. The CDR3 length is 18 residues. Trimming left V 1 base short and J 2 bases short, with 18 bases between. The CDR3 nucleotides are TGTGCCAGCTCACCACGGGCGGCGGGGACTGAGACCAAAAACATTCAGTACTTC. Translation gives CASSPRAAGTETKNIQYF. Combining the CDR3 with reference TRBV18 and TRBJ2-4 gives the whole variable domain NAGVMQNPRHLVRRRGQEARLRCSPMKGHSHVYWYRQLPEEGLKFMVYLQKENIIDESGMPKERFSAEFPKEGPSILRIQQVVRGDSAAYFCASSPRAAGTETKNIQYFGAGTRLSVL.

J is TRBJ2-1 and V is TRBV27; the D gene is possibly TRBD2 (5 bases). CDR1 MNHEY and CDR2 SMNVEV come from the germline V gene (reference sequence). This CDR3 has 12 amino acids. V lost 5 bases to trimming and J lost 10 bases, with 12 bases between them. The CDR3: CASSPTPGEQFF. For the CDR3, the DNA is TGTGCCAGCAGTCCCACCCCGGGGGAGCAGTTCTTC.

The chain combines TRBV6-5 with TRBJ2-3, with D possibly being TRBD2 (5 bases). CDR1 MNHEY and CDR2 SVGAGI come from the germline V gene. This CDR3 region has 14 residues. Trimming shortened V by 4 bases and J by 0 bases, and 8 bases separated the two germline ends. CDR3 nucleotide sequence: TGTGCCAGCAGTTTAGGACTGAGCACAGATACGCAGTATTTT. Translation gives CASSLGLSTDTQYF.

In this sample, this clone turned up once. J is TRBJ2-7 and V is TRBV27; 7 bases line up with TRBD2. This CDR3 region has 16 residues. Germline V gives CDR1 MNHEY, CDR2 SMNVEV (reference sequence). Losses at the gene ends were 4 bases for V and 0 bases for J; bases not matched to a gene: 9. The CDR3 protein is CASSSSSGWASYEQYF. Written as DNA, the CDR3 is TGTGCCAGCAGTTCTTCTAGCGGCTGGGCCTCCTACGAGCAGTACTTC.

This clone was found once. The chain recombines TRBV6-1 with TRBJ2-5, with TRBD2 matching over 9 bases. The trim removed 6 bases at V and 3 bases at J, leaving 8 bases unmatched. The germline V gene has CDR1 MNHNS and CDR2 SASEGT. The CDR3 totals 15 residues. CDR3 in DNA: TGTGCCAGCAGCCTATCGGGGACTAGCAAAGAGACCCAGTACTTC. As protein: CASSLSGTSKETQYF.